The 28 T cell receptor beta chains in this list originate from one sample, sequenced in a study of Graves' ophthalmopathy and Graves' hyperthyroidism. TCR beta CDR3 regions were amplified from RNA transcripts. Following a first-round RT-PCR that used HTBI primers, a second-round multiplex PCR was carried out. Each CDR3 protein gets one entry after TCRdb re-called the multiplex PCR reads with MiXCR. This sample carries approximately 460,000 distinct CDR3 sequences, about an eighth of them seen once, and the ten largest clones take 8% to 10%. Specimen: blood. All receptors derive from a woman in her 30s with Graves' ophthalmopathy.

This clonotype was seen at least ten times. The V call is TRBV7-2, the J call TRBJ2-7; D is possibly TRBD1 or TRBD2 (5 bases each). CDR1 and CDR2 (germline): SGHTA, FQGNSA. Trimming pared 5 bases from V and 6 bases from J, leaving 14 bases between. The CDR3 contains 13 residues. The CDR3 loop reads CASSKLRDGEQYF. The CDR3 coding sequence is TGTGCCAGCAGCAAACTCCGGGACGGCGAGCAGTACTTC. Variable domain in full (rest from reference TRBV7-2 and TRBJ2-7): GAGVSQSPSNKVTEKGKDVELRCDPISGHTALYWYRQSLGQGLEFLIYFQGNSAPDKSGLPSDRFSAERTGGSVSTLTIQRTQQEDSAVYLCASSKLRDGEQYFGPGTRLTVT.

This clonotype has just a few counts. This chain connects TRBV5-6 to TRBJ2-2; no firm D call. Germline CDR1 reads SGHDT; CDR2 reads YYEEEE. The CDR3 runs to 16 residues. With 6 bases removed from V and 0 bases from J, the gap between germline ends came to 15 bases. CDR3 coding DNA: TGTGCCAGCATCCTCGGCGTAGGTCCGAACACCGGGGAGCTGTTTTTT. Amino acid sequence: CASILGVGPNTGELFF.

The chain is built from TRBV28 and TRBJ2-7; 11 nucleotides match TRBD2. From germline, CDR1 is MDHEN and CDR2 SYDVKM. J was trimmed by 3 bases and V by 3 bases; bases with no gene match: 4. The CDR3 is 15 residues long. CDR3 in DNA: TGTGCCAGCAGTTTGACTAGCGGGATTTTCTACGAGCAGTACTTC. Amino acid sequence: CASSLTSGIFYEQYF. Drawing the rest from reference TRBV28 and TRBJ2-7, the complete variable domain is DVKVTQSSRYLVKRTGEKVFLECVQDMDHENMFWYRQDPGLGLRLIYFSYDVKMKEKGDIPEGYSVSREKKERFSLILESASTNQTSMYLCASSLTSGIFYEQYFGPGTRLTVT.

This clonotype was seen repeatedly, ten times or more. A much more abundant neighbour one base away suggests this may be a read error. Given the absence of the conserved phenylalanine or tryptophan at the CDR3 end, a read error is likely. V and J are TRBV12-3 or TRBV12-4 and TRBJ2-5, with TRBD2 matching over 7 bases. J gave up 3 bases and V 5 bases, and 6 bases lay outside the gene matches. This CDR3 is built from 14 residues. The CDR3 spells CASSSNLAEETQYL. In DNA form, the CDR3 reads TGTGCCAGCAGTAGTAACCTAGCGGAAGAGACCCAGTACCTC.

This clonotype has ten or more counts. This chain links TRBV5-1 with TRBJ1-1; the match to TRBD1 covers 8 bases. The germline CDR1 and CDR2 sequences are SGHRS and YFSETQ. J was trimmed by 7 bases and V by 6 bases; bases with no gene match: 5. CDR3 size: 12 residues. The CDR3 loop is CASTGQGGEAFF. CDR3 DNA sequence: TGCGCCAGCACTGGACAGGGTGGTGAAGCTTTCTTT. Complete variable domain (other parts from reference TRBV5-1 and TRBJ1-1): KAGVTQTPRYLIKTRGQQVTLSCSPISGHRSVSWYQQTPGQGLQFLFEYFSETQRNKGNFPGRFSGRQFSNSRSEMNVSTLELGDSALYLCASTGQGGEAFFGQGTRLTVV.

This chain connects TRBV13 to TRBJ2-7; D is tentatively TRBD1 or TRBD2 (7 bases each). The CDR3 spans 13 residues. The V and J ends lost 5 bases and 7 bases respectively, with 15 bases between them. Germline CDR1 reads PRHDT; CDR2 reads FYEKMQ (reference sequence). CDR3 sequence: CASSPGGAHEQYF. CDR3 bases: TGTGCCAGCAGCCCAGGGGGGGCGCATGAGCAGTACTTC.

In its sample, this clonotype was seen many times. For the CDR3, the DNA is TGTGCCTGGAGTGTGGGTCGCGGCTACACCTTC. Protein sequence: CAWSVGRGYTF. The V gene is TRBV30, the J gene TRBJ1-2; D remains unclear. Germline loops: CDR1 GTSNPN, CDR2 SVGIG (reference sequence). The CDR3 contains 11 residues. The germline V and J ends were trimmed by 0 bases and 8 bases, with 7 bases remaining between them.

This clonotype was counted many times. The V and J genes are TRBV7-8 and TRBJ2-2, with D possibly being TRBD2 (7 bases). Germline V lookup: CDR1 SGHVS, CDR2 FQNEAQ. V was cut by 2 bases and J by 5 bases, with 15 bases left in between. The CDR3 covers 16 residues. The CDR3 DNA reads TGTGCCAGCAGCTTACGGGGGGCGGTTATGACCGGGGAGCTGTTTTTT. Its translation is CASSLRGAVMTGELFF.

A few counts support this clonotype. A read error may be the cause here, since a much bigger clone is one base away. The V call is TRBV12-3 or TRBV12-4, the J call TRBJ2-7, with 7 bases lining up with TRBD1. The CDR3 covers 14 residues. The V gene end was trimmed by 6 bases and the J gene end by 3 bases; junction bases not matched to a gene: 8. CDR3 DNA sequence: TGTGCCAGCAGCCGGGACAGAGGGCTCTACGAGCAGTACTTC. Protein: CASSRDRGLYEQYF.

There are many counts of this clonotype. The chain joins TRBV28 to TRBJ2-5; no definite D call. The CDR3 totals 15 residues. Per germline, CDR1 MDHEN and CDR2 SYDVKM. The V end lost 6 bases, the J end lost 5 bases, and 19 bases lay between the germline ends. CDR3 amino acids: CASRTPAAPRETQYF. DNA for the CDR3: TGTGCCAGCAGAACTCCAGCCGCTCCGAGGGAGACCCAGTACTTC. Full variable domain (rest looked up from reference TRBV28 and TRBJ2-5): DVKVTQSSRYLVKRTGEKVFLECVQDMDHENMFWYRQDPGLGLRLIYFSYDVKMKEKGDIPEGYSVSREKKERFSLILESASTNQTSMYLCASRTPAAPRETQYFGPGTRLLVL.

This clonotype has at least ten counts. The CDR3 DNA follows: TGTGCCACCAGTGAGCCTGGATCTGGGGCCAACGTCCTGACTTTC. Translation: CATSEPGSGANVLTF. The chain recombines TRBV24-1 with TRBJ2-6; no firm D call. The germline CDR1 and CDR2 sequences are KGHDR and SFDVKD. Deletions cut 4 bases from V and 1 base from J, with 7 bases between. The CDR3 spans 15 residues.

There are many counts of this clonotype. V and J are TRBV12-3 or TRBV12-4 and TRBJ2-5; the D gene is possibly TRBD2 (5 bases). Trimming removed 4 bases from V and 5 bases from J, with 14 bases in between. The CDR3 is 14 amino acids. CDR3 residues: CASSSTGSPETQYF. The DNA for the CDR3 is TGTGCCAGCAGTTCGACGGGATCCCCGGAGACCCAGTACTTC.

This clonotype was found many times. The CDR3 coding sequence is TGTGCCAGCAGCCCATATTGGACAGGGGATTCACCCCTCCACTTT. Encoded protein: CASSPYWTGDSPLHF. J is TRBJ1-6 and V is TRBV12-3 or TRBV12-4, with 9 bases aligning to TRBD1. The V and J ends lost 6 bases and 8 bases, in that order; junction bases with no gene match: 8. The CDR3 is 15 residues long.

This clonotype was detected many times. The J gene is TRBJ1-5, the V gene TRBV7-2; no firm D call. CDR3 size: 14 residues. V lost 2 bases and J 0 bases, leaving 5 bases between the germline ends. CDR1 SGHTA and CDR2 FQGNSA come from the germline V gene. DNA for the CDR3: TGTGCCAGCAGCTTATTCTCTAGCAATCAGCCCCAGCATTTT. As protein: CASSLFSSNQPQHF.

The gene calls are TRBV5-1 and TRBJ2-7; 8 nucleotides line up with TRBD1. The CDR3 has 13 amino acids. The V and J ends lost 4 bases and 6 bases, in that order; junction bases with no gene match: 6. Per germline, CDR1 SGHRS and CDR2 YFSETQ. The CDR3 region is CASSPGGRGEQYF. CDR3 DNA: TGCGCCAGCAGCCCAGGGGGCCGGGGCGAGCAGTACTTC.

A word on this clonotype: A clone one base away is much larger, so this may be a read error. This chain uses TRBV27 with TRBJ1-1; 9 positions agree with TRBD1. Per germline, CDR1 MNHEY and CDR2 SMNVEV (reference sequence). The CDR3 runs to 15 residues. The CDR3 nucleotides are TGTGCCAGCACCTTTACAGGGGGCGGTGACACTGGAGCTTTCTTT. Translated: CASTFTGGGDTGAFF.

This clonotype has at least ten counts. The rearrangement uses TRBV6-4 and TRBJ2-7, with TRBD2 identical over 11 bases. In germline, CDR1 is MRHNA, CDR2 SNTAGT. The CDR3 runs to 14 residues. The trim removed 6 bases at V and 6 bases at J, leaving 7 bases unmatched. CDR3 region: CASSTLAGEREQYF. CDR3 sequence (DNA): TGTGCCAGCAGCACACTAGCGGGAGAGCGCGAGCAGTACTTC.

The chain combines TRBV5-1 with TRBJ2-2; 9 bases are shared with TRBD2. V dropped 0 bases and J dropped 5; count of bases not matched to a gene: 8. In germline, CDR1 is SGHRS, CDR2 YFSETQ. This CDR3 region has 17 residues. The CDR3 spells CASSLDPIAGATGELFF. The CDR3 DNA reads TGCGCCAGCAGCTTGGATCCGATAGCGGGGGCGACCGGGGAGCTGTTTTTT.

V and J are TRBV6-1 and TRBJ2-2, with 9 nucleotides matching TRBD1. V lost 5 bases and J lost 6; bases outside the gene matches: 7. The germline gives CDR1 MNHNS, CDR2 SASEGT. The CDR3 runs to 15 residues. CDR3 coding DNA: TGTGCCAGCAGTCCGCGGACAGGGGACCCCGGGGAGCTGTTTTTT. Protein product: CASSPRTGDPGELFF.

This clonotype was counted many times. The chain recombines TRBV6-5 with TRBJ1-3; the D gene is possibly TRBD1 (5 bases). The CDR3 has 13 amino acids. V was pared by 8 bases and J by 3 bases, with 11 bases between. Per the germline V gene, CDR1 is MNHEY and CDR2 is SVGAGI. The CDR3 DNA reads TGTGCCAGCTCAAGCGGGGGTGGAAACACCATATATTTT. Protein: CASSSGGGNTIYF.

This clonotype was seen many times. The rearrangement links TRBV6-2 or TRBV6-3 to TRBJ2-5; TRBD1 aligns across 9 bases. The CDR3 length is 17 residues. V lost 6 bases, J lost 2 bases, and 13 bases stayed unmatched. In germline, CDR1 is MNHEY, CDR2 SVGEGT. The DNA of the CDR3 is TGTGCCAGCAGCCAAGTGGCCGGGACAGGGAGTCAAGAGACCCAGTACTTC. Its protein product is CASSQVAGTGSQETQYF.

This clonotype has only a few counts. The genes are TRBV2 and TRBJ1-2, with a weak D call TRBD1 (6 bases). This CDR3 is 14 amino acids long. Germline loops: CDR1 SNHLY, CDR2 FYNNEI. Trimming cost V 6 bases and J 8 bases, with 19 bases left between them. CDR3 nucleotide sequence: TGTGCCAGCAGGACTCAGGGGTTTATAATAGGCTACACCTTC. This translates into CASRTQGFIIGYTF.

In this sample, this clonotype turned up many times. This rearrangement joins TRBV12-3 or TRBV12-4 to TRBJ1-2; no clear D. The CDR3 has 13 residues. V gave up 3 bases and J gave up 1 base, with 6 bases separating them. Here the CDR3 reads CASSLEDNYGYTF. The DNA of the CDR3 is TGTGCCAGCAGTTTGGAAGATAACTATGGCTACACCTTC.

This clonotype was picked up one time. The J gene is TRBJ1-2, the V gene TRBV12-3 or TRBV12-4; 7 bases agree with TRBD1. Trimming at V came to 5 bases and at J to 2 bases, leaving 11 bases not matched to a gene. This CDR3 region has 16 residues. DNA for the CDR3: TGTGCCAGCAGTCGAACCGAGGGGGCGCCCAACTATGGCTACACCTTC. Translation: CASSRTEGAPNYGYTF.

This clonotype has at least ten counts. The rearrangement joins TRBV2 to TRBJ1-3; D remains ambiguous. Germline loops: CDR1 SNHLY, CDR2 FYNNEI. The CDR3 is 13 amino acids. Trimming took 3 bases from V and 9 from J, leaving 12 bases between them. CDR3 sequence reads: CASSDSVAVTIYF. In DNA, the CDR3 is TGTGCCAGCAGTGACTCGGTTGCCGTCACCATATATTTT. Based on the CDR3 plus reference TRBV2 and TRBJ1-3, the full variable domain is EPEVTQTPSHQVTQMGQEVILRCVPISNHLYFYWYRQILGQKVEFLVSFYNNEISEKSEIFDDQFSVERPDGSNFTLKIRSTKLEDSAMYFCASSDSVAVTIYFGEGSWLTVV.

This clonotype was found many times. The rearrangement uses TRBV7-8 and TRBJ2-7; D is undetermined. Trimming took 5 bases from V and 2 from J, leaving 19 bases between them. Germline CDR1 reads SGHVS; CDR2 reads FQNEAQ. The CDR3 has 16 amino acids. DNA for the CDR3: TGTGCCAGCAGCAGCAAAGGCCCGGGCGGTCCCTACGAGCAGTACTTC. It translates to CASSSKGPGGPYEQYF.

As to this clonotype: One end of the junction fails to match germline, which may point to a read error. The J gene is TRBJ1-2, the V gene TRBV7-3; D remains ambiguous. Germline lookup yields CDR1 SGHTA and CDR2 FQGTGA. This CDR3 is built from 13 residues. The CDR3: CASSLASNCGYTF. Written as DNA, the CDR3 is TGTGCCAGCAGCCTTGCATCTAACTGTGGCTACACCTTC.

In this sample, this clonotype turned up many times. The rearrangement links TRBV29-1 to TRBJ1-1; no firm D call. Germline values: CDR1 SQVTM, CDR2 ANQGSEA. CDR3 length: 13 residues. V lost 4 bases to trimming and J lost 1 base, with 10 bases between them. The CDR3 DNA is TGCAGCGTTGGTGGGGTAGGGAACACTGAAGCTTTCTTT. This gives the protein CSVGGVGNTEAFF.